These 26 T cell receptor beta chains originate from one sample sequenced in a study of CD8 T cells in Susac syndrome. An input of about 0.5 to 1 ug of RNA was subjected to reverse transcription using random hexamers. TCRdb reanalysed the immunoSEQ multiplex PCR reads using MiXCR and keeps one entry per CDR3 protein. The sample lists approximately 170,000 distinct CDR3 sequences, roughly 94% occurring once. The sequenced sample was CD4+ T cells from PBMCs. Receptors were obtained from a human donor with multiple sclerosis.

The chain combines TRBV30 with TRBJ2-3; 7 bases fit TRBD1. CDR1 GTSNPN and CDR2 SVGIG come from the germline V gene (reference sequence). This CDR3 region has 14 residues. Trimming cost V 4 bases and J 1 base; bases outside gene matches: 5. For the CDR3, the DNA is TGTGCCTGGAACAGGGGTAGGGGCACAGATACGCAGTATTTT. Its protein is CAWNRGRGTDTQYF.

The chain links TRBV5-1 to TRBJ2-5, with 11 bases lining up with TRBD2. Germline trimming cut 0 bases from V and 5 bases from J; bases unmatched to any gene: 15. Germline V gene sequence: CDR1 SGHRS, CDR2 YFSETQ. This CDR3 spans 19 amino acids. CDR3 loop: CASSLVQTSGSRGYETQYF. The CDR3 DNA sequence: TGCGCCAGCAGCTTGGTTCAAACTAGCGGGAGTAGGGGCTATGAGACCCAGTACTTC.

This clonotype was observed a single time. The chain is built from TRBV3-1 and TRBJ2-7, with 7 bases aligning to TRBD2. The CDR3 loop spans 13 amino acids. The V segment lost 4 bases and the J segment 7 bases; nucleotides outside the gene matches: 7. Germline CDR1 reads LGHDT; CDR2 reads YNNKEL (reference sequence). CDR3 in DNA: TGTGCCAGCAGCCTCTCGACTAGCTATGAGCAGTACTTC. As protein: CASSLSTSYEQYF.

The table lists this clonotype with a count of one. This CDR3 reads CASSVWEDTQYF. CDR3 coding DNA: TGCGCCAGCAGCGTTTGGGAAGATACGCAGTATTTT. The V and J genes are TRBV5-1 and TRBJ2-3; D is undetermined. Germline V lookup: CDR1 SGHRS, CDR2 YFSETQ. Deletions cut 4 bases from V and 5 bases from J, with 8 bases between. The CDR3 is 12 amino acids. Full variable domain (remainder filled in from reference TRBV5-1 and TRBJ2-3): KAGVTQTPRYLIKTRGQQVTLSCSPISGHRSVSWYQQTPGQGLQFLFEYFSETQRNKGNFPGRFSGRQFSNSRSEMNVSTLELGDSALYLCASSVWEDTQYFGPGTRLTVL.

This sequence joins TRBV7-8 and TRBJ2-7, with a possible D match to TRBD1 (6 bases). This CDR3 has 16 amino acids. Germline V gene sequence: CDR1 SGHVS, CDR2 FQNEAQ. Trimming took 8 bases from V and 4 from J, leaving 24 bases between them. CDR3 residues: CASSPDRSPHGYEQYF. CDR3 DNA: TGTGCCAGCTCACCTGACAGGTCCCCTCATGGGTACGAGCAGTACTTC.

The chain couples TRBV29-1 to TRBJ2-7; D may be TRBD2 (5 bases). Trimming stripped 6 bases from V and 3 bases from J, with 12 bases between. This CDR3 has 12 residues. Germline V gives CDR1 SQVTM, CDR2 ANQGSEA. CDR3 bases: TGCAGCGTGGCCCGGGATTTCTACGAGCAGTACTTC. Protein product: CSVARDFYEQYF.

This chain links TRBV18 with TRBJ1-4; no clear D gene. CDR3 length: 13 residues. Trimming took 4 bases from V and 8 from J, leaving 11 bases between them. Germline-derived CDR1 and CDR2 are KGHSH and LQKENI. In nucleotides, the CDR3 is TGTGCCAGCTCACTGGACTTCGGGGAAAAACTGTTTTTT. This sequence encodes CASSLDFGEKLFF. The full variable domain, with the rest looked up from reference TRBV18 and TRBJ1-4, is NAGVMQNPRHLVRRRGQEARLRCSPMKGHSHVYWYRQLPEEGLKFMVYLQKENIIDESGMPKERFSAEFPKEGPSILRIQQVVRGDSAAYFCASSLDFGEKLFFGSGTQLSVL.

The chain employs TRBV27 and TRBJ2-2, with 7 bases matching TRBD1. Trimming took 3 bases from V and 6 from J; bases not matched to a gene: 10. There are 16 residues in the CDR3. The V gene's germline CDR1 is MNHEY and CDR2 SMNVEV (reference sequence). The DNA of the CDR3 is TGTGCCAGCAGTTTGAACAGGGGCACCTTGGCCGGGGAGCTGTTTTTT. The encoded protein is CASSLNRGTLAGELFF.

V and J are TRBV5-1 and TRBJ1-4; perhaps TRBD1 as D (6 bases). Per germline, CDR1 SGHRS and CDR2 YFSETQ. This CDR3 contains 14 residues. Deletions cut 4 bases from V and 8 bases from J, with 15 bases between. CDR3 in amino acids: CASSRGGMGEKLFF. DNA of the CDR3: TGCGCCAGCAGCAGAGGGGGGATGGGCGAAAAACTGTTTTTT.

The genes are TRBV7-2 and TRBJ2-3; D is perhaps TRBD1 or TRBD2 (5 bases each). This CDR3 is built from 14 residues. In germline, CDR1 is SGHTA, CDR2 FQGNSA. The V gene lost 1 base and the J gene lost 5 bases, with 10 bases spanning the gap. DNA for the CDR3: TGTGCCAGCAGCTTAGGAGGGGTTGGAGATACGCAGTATTTT. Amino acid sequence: CASSLGGVGDTQYF.

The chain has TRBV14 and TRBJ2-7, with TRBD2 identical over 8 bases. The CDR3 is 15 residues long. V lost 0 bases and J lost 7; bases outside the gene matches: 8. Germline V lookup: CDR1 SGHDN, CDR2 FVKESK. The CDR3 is CASSQDRVGTREQYF. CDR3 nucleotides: TGTGCCAGCAGCCAAGACCGGGTTGGGACTAGAGAGCAGTACTTC.

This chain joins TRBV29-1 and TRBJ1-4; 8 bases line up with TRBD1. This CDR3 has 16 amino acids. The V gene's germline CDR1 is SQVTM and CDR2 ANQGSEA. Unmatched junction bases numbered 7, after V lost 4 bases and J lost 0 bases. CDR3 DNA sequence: TGCAGCGTTGTTCTTGGACAGGGAACAACTAATGAAAAACTGTTTTTT. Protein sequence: CSVVLGQGTTNEKLFF.

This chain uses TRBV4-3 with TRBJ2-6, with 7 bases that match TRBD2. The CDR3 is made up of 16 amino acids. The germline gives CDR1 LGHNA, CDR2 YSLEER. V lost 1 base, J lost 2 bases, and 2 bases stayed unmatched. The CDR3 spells CASSQVRGAGANVLTF. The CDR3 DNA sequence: TGCGCCAGCAGCCAAGTACGGGGGGCTGGGGCCAACGTCCTGACTTTC.

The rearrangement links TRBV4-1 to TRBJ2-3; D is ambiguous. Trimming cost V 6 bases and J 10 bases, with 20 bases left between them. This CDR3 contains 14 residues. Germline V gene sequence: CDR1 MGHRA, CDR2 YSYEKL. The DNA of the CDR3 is TGCGCCAGCAGACAACTCCTGAACGTTTCGGCGCAGTATTTT. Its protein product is CASRQLLNVSAQYF.

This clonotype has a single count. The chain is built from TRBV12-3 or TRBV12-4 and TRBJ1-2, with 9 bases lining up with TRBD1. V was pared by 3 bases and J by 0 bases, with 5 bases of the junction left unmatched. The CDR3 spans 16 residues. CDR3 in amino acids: CASSLSQGAANYGYTF. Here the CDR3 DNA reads TGTGCCAGCAGTTTGTCACAGGGGGCCGCTAACTATGGCTACACCTTC.

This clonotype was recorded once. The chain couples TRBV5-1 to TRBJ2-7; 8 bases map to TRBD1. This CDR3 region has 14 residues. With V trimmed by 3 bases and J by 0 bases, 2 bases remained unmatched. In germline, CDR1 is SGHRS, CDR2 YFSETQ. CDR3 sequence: CASSSGQGSYEQYF. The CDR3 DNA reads TGCGCCAGCAGCTCCGGACAGGGCTCCTACGAGCAGTACTTC.

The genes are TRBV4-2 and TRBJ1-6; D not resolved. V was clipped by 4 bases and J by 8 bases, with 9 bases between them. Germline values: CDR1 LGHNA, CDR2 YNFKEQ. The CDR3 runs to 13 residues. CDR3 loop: CASSLGGYSPLHF. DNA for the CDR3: TGTGCCAGCAGCCTCGGTGGATATTCACCCCTCCACTTT.

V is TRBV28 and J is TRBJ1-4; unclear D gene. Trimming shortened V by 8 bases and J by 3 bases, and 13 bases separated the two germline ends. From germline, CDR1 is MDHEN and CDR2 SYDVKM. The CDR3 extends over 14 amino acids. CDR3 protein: CASEPRLSNEKLFF. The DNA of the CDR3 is TGTGCCAGCGAACCAAGGCTCTCTAATGAAAAACTGTTTTTT. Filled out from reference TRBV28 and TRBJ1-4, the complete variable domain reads DVKVTQSSRYLVKRTGEKVFLECVQDMDHENMFWYRQDPGLGLRLIYFSYDVKMKEKGDIPEGYSVSREKKERFSLILESASTNQTSMYLCASEPRLSNEKLFFGSGTQLSVL.

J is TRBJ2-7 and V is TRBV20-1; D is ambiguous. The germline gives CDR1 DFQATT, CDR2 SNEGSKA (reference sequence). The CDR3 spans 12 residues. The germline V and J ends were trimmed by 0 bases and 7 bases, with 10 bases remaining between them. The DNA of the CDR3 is TGCAGTGCTAGAGATCAACCCGGGGAGCAGTACTTC. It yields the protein CSARDQPGEQYF.

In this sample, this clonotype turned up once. The CDR3, as DNA: TGCGCCAGCAGCCGAGACCCGAGACCTTTCAACACCATATATTTT. Residues: CASSRDPRPFNTIYF. The V gene is TRBV4-3, the J gene TRBJ1-3, with D unclear. V shed 4 bases and J shed 7 bases, with 17 bases lying between them. This CDR3 has 15 residues. Germline-derived CDR1 and CDR2 are LGHNA and YSLEER.

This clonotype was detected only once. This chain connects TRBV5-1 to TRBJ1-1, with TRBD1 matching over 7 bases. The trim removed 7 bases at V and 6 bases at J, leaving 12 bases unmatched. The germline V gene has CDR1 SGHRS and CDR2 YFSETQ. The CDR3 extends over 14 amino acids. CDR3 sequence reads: CASAQTGSAPEAFF. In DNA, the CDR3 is TGCGCCAGCGCCCAGACAGGGTCTGCGCCTGAAGCTTTCTTT.

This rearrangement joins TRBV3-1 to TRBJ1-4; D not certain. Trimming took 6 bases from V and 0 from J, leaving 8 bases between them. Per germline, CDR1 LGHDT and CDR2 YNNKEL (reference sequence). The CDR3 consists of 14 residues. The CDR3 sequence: CASRQHATNEKLFF. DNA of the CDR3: TGTGCCAGCAGACAGCATGCAACTAATGAAAAACTGTTTTTT.

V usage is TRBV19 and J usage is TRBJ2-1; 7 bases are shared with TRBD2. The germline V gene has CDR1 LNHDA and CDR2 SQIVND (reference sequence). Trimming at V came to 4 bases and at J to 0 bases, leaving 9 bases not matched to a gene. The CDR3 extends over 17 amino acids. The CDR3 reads CASSTLVAGSSYNEQFF. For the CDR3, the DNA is TGTGCCAGTAGTACACTTGTAGCGGGTAGCTCCTACAATGAGCAGTTCTTC.

CDR3 coding DNA: TGTGCCAGCAGTGATACGGCGAACTATGGCTACACCTTC. It codes for CASSDTANYGYTF. This chain uses TRBV2 with TRBJ1-2, with D uncertain. V was trimmed by 3 bases and J by 2 bases, leaving 7 bases between them. Germline CDR1 and CDR2: SNHLY and FYNNEI. The CDR3 is 13 residues long.

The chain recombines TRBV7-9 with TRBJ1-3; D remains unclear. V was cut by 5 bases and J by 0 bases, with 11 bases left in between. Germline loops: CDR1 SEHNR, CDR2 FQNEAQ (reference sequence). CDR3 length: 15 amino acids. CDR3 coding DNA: TGTGCCAGCAGCCCTGGACGGATCTCTGGAAACACCATATATTTT. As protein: CASSPGRISGNTIYF.

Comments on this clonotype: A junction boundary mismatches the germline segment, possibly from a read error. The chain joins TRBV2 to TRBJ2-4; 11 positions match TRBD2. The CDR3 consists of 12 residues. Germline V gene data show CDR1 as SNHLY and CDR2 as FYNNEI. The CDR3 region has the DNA TGTGCCAGCAGTGAAGCTCGACTAGCGGGATGCTTC. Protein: CASSEARLAGCF.